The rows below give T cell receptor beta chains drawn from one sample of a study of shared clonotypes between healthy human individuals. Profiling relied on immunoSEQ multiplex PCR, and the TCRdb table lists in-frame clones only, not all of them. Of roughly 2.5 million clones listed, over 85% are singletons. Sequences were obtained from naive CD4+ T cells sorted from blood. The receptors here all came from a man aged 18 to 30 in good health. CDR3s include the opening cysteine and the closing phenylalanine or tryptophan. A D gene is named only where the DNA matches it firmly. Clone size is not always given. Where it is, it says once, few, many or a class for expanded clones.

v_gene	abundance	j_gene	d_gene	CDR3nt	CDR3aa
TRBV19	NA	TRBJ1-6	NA	TGTGCCAGTAGTATGGTCGGGCCCAATTCACCCCTCCACTTT	CASSMVGPNSPLHF
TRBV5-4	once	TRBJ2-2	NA	TGTGCCAGCAGCCCTGGAGGGGTGAACACCGGGGAGCTGTTTTTT	CASSPGGVNTGELFF
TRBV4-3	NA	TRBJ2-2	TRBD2	TGCGCCAGCAGCCAAGGTAGCGGGAGTGACGGGGAGCTGTTTTTT	CASSQGSGSDGELFF
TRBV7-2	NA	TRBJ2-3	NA	TGTGCCAGCAGCTTAGCGGGGGGGCTGTCGGGTACGCAGTATTTT	CASSLAGGLSGTQYF
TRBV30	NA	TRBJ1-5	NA	TGTGCCTGGATAGGTAGACTACCTAGCAATCAGCCCCAGCATTTT	CAWIGRLPSNQPQHF
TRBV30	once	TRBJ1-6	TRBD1	TGTGCCTGGAGTGCCTGGACAGGGGGTTCACCCCTCCACTTT	CAWSAWTGGSPLHF
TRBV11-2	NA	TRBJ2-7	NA	TGTGCCAGCAGCTTAGGGCCGGGGCAGGGTACCTACGAGCAGTACTTC	CASSLGPGQGTYEQYF
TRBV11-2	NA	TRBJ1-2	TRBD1	TGTGCCAGCAGCGGATTGGGACAGGGGGCGCTCTTCCATGGCTACACCTTC	CASSGLGQGALFHGYTF
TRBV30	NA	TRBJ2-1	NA	TGTGCCGGAACCCCGGGACTTTACAATGAGCAGTTCTTC	CAGTPGLYNEQFF
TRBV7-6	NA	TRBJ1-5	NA	TGTGCCAGCAGCTTAGGCTCGTCAGGGGTGAGCAATCAGCCCCAGCATTTT	CASSLGSSGVSNQPQHF
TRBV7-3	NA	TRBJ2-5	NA	TGTGCCAGCAGCCCGGACGGACAAGAGACCCAGTACTTC	CASSPDGQETQYF
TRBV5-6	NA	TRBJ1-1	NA	TGTGCCAGCAGCTTGGGAACATTGAACACTGAAGCTTTCTTT	CASSLGTLNTEAFF
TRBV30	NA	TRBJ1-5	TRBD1	TGTGCCTGGAGTCCAGGGGGGGATCAGCCCCAGCATTTT	CAWSPGGDQPQHF
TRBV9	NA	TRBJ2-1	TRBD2	TGTGCCAGCAGCTCGCAGGAGGGGACTAGCGGGGGTCCCTCCTACAATGAGCAGTTCTTC	CASSSQEGTSGGPSYNEQFF
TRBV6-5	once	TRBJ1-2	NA	TGTGCCAGCAGTTACTCGATGCCGGCTACCTATGGCTACACCTTC	CASSYSMPATYGYTF
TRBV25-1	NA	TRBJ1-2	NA	TGTGCCAGCAGTGGTACTCCTCCTTATGGCTACACCTTC	CASSGTPPYGYTF
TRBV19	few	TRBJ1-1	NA	TGTGCCAGCAAAAACACTGAAGCTTTCTTT	CASKNTEAFF
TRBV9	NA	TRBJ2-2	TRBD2	TGTGCCAGCAGCGTAGGACTAGCGGGGGACTACACCGGGGAGCTGTTTTTT	CASSVGLAGDYTGELFF
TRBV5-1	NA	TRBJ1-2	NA	TGCGCCAGCTTCCGGCTCCGGGACACCCCTAACTATGGCTACACCTTC	CASFRLRDTPNYGYTF
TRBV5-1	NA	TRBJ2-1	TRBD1	TGCGCCAGCAGCCACACAGGGGTTGATGAGCAGTTCTTC	CASSHTGVDEQFF
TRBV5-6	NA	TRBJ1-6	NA	TGTGCCAGCAGCCACAACCAGGGGCAGGGTTCACCCCTCCACTTT	CASSHNQGQGSPLHF
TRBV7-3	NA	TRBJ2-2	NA	TGTGCCAGCAGCAAGACCAGGAACACCGGGGAGCTGTTTTTT	CASSKTRNTGELFF
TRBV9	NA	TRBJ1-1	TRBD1	TGTGCCAGCAGCGCCGGGACAGGGGGCACGAACACTGAAGCTTTCTTT	CASSAGTGGTNTEAFF
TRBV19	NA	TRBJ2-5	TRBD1	TGTGCCAGTAGTACCCCCGTAAGGACAGGGGTGGAGACCCAGTACTTC	CASSTPVRTGVETQYF
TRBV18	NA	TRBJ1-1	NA	TGTGCCAGCTCCACCGATTACATGAACACTGAAGCTTTCTTT	CASSTDYMNTEAFF
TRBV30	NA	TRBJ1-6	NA	TGTGCCTGGAGTGGTGGGTTAGGCTCACCCCTCCACTTT	CAWSGGLGSPLHF
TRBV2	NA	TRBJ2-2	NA	TGTGCCAGCAATATAAAACAGTTTACGAACACCGGGGAGCTGTTTTTT	CASNIKQFTNTGELFF
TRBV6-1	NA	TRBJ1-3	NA	TGTGCCAGCAGTGATCGGACAGACTCTGGAAACACCATATATTTT	CASSDRTDSGNTIYF
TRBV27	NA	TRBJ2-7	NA	TGTGCCGCGGGCGGAGGGGGTCCTTACGAGCAGTACTTC	CAAGGGGPYEQYF
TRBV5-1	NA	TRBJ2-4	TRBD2	TGCGCCAGCAGCATTGGTTCTAGCGGATTTGCCAAAAACATTCAGTACTTC	CASSIGSSGFAKNIQYF
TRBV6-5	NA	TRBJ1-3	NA	TGTGCCAGCAGTTACTCGACAGGAGCTGGAAACACCATATATTTT	CASSYSTGAGNTIYF
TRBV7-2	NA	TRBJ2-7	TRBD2	TGTGCCAGCAGCTTAGAGCTAGCGGGTACCTACGAGCAGTACTTC	CASSLELAGTYEQYF
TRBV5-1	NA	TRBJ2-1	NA	TGCGCCAGCAGCTTGGCCCAGGGCCTGGATGAGCAGTTCTTC	CASSLAQGLDEQFF
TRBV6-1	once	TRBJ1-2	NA	TGTGCCAGCAGTGAACATGGGGGGAACTATGGCTACACCTTC	CASSEHGGNYGYTF
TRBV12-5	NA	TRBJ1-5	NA	TGTGCTAGTGGTTGGGGAGGGGGACTCAATCAGCCCCAGCATTTT	CASGWGGGLNQPQHF
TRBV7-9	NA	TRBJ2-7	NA	TGTGCCAGCAGCTTAGCCGGGAGCTCCTACGAGCAGTACTTC	CASSLAGSSYEQYF
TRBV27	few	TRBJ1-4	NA	TGTGCCAGCTCTGAGGGTTTAGGTGAAAAACTGTTTTTT	CASSEGLGEKLFF
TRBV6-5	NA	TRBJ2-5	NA	TGTGCCAGCAGAACCGGACGGGGCTGGGGAGAGACCCAGTACTTC	CASRTGRGWGETQYF
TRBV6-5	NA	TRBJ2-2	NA	TGTGCCAGCAGTTACGATTACACCGGGGAGCTGTTTTTT	CASSYDYTGELFF
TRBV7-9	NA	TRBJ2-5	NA	TGTGCCAGCAGCTTAGCCTTGACAGTACCGGAGACCCAGTACTTC	CASSLALTVPETQYF
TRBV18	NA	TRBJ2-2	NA	TGTGCCAGCTCACCACCGGGGAACACCGGGGAGCTGTTTTTT	CASSPPGNTGELFF
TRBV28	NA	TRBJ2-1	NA	TGTGCCAGCAGTTTACGGCCGGCGAATCAGTTCTTC	CASSLRPANQFF
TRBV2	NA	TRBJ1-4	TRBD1	TGTGCCAGCAGTGACCCTAGAAGACAGGGGGTCCGCGCAACTAATGAAAAACTGTTTTTT	CASSDPRRQGVRATNEKLFF
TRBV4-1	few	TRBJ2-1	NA	TGCGCCAGCAGCCAAGATCCCGGAGGGGGGGCGCGGAATGAGCAGTTCTTC	CASSQDPGGGARNEQFF
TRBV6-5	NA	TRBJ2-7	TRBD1	TGTGCCAGCAGTTCCACAGGGGACGAGCAGTACTTC	CASSSTGDEQYF
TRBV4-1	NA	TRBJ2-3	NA	TGCGCCAGCAGCCAAGTGCTGGGGTTGGGCACAGATACGCAGTATTTT	CASSQVLGLGTDTQYF
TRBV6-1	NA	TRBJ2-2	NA	TGTGCCAGCGGCTTGACGCCGAACACCGGGGAGCTGTTTTTT	CASGLTPNTGELFF